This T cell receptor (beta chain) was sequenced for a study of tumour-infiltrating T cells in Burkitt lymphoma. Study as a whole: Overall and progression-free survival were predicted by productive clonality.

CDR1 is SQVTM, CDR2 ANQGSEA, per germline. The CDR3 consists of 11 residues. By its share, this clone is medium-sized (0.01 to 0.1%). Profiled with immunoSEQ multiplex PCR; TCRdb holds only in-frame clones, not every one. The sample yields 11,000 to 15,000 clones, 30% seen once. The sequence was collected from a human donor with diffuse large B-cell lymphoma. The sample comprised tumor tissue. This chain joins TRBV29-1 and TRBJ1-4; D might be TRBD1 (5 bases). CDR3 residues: CSARGNEKLFF. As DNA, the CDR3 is TGCAGTGCGAGGGGTAATGAAAAACTGTTTTTT.